What follows are 4 T cell receptor beta chains derived from one specimen sequenced in a study of cytomegalovirus exposure and HLA in healthy donors. Both 60 Vbeta primers and 13 Jbeta primers went into the PCR. Method: immunoSEQ multiplex PCR; TCRdb's copy keeps in-frame clones and lacks some. The sample records about 81,000 clones, more than 80% being singletons. The sequencing input was PBMCs. These receptors were collected from a man between 18 and 35 years old in good health and CMV-seronegative.

This chain joins TRBV4-3 and TRBJ2-3; 14 nucleotides align to TRBD2. V was pared by 5 bases and J by 0 bases, with 7 bases of the junction left unmatched. Germline-derived CDR1 and CDR2 are LGHNA and YSLEER. The CDR3 length is 18 residues. DNA of the CDR3: TGCGCCAGCAGCTACGGGACTAGCGGGGGACCTAGCACAGATACGCAGTATTTT. This translates into CASSYGTSGGPSTDTQYF.

This rearrangement joins TRBV6-1 to TRBJ2-7; tentative D call: TRBD1 (5 bases). V was clipped by 4 bases and J by 2 bases, with 12 bases between them. The CDR3 is 14 residues long. Germline values: CDR1 MNHNS, CDR2 SASEGT. This CDR3 is CASSGLDRTYEQYF. CDR3 DNA: TGTGCCAGCAGTGGACTTGACAGAACCTACGAGCAGTACTTC.

V usage is TRBV9 and J usage is TRBJ2-1; 9 bases map to TRBD2. V lost 0 bases and J lost 5; bases outside the gene matches: 3. The CDR3 totals 15 residues. Germline V gene sequence: CDR1 SGDLS, CDR2 YYNGEE. The CDR3, as DNA: TGTGCCAGCAGCGTAGGGTCTAGCGGGGACAATGAGCAGTTCTTC. It yields the protein CASSVGSSGDNEQFF.

The rearrangement joins TRBV11-2 to TRBJ2-1; D not certain. V was shortened by 5 bases and J by 8 bases, with 28 bases between the two germline ends. The germline gives CDR1 SGHAT, CDR2 FQNNGV. The CDR3 is made up of 18 amino acids. The CDR3: CASSKNINARALGHEQFF. CDR3 in DNA: TGTGCCAGCAGCAAAAATATTAACGCCAGAGCGCTCGGTCATGAGCAGTTCTTC.